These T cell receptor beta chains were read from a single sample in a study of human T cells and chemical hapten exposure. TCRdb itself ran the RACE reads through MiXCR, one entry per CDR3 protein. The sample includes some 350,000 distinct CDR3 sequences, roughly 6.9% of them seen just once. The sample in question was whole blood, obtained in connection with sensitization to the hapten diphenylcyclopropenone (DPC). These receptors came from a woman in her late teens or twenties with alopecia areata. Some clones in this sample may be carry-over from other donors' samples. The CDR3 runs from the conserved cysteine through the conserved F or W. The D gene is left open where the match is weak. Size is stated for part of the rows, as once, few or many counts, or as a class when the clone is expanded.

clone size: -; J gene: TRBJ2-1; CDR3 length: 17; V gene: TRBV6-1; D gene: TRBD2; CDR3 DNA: TGTGCCAGCAGTACCCTATACTTGCGGACTAGACGGCATGAGCAGTTCTTC; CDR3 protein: CASSTLYLRTRRHEQFF
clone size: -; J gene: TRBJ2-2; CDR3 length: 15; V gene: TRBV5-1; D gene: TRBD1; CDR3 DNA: TGCGCCAGCAGGATGGGGGACAGGAACACCGGGGAGCTGTTTTTT; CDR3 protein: CASRMGDRNTGELFF
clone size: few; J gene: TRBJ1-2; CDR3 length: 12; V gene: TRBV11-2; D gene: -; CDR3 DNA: TGTGCCAGCAGCTTAGTGATAGGGCGCTACACCTTC; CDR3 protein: CASSLVIGRYTF
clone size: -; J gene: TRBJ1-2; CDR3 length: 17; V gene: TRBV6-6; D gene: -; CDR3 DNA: TGTGCCAGCAGTTACCCCCGCGGGGGCAGTCCTAACTATGGCTACACCTTC; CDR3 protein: CASSYPRGGSPNYGYTF
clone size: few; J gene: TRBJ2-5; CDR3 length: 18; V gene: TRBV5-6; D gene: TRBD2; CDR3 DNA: TGTGCCAGCAGCTTCCCGGGACTAGCGGGGGGTCAACAAGAGACCCAGTACTTC; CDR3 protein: CASSFPGLAGGQQETQYF
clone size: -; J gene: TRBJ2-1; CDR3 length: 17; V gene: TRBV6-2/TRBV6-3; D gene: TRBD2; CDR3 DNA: TGTGCCAGCACCCCAGGGCTAGCGGGGGTCGGGTGGGATGAGCAGTTCTTC; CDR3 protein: CASTPGLAGVGWDEQFF
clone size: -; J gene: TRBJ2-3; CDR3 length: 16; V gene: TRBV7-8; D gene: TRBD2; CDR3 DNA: TGTGCCAGCAGCCCCCGGGTAGCGGGAGCCACAGATACGCAGTATTTT; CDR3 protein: CASSPRVAGATDTQYF
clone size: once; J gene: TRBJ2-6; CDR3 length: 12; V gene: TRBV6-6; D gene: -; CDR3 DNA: TGTGCCAGCAGTTACGGGGCCAACGTCCTGACTTTC; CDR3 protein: CASSYGANVLTF
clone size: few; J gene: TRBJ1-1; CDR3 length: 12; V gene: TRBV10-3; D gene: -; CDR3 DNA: TGTGCCATCAGTGAGTCCACGGAGCAAGCTTTCTTT; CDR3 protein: CAISESTEQAFF
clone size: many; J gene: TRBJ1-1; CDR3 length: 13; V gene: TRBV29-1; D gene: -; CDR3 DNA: TGCAGCGCCGAACAGGTCTTTAACACTGAAGCTTTCTTT; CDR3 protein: CSAEQVFNTEAFF
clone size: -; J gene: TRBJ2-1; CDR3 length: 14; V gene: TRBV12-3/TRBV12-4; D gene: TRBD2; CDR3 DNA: TGTGCCAGCAAAAGAGCGGGGGCTTACAATGAGCAGTTCTTC; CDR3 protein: CASKRAGAYNEQFF
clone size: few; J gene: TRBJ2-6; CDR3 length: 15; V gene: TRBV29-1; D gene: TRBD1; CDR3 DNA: TGCAGCGTCGCCCAGGGGGCATCTGGGGCCAACGTCCTGACTTTC; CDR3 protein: CSVAQGASGANVLTF
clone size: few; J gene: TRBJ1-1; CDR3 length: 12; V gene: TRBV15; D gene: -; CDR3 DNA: TGTGCCACCTCTCAGGGGCACACTGAAGCTTTCTTT; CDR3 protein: CATSQGHTEAFF